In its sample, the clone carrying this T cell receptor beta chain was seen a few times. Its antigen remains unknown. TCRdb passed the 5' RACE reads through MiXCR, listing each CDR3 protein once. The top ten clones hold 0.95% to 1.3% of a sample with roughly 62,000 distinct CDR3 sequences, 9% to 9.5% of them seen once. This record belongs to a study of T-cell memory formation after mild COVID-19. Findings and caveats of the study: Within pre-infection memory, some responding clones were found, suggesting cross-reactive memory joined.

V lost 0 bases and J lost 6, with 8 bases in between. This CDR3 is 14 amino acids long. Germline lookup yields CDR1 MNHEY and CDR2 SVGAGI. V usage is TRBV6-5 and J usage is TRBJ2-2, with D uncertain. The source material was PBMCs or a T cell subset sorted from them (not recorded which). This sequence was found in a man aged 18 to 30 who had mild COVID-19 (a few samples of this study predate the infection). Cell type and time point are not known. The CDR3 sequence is CASSYSPKAGELFF. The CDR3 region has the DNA TGTGCCAGCAGTTACTCCCCGAAGGCCGGGGAGCTGTTTTTT.